What follows are 22 T cell receptor beta chains derived from one specimen sequenced in a study of CD8+CD57+ T cells in acquired aplastic anemia. Genomic DNA, serving as template, underwent TCR beta VDJ and CDR3 profiling. TCRdb processed the reads anew with MiXCR; each CDR3 protein has one entry. Of 200,000 to 250,000 distinct CDR3 sequences detected, over 55% appear once; the ten largest clones hold 25% to 30%. The specimen was sorted CD4+, CD8+, or CD8+CD57+ T cells (not recorded which) from PBMCs. The origin of the receptors is a human donor in good health.

This clonotype was seen repeatedly, ten times or more. V usage is TRBV4-1 and J usage is TRBJ1-1; D remains unclear. This CDR3 has 15 residues. Germline loops: CDR1 MGHRA, CDR2 YSYEKL. V was pared by 0 bases and J by 4 bases, with 12 bases between. This CDR3 reads CASSQDRGVRTEAFF. The DNA of the CDR3 is TGCGCCAGCAGCCAAGATCGTGGGGTTCGCACTGAAGCTTTCTTT.

This chain joins TRBV5-4 and TRBJ2-7; TRBD1 is a possible D gene (6 bases). Trimming took 4 bases from V and 5 from J, leaving 16 bases between them. Looked up from germline, CDR1 is SGHNT and CDR2 is YYREEE (reference sequence). The CDR3 extends over 14 amino acids. CDR3 residues: CASSPEGEWHEQYF. Here the CDR3 DNA reads TGTGCCAGCAGCCCAGAGGGGGAGTGGCACGAGCAGTACTTC.

The chain has TRBV20-1 and TRBJ1-2; possible D gene TRBD1, 5 bases. The CDR3 runs to 11 residues. The germline V gene has CDR1 DFQATT and CDR2 SNEGSKA (reference sequence). Trimming removed 8 bases from V and 7 bases from J, with 14 bases in between. The DNA of the CDR3 is TGCAGTCCAGGGCCCTGGGGTGGCTACACCTTC. It specifies CSPGPWGGYTF.

This clonotype appeared a single time. The J gene is TRBJ1-5, the V gene TRBV7-6, with 8 positions matching TRBD1. Trimming removed 6 bases from V and 0 bases from J; junction bases left unmatched: 13. The length of the CDR3 is 18 residues. The germline gives CDR1 SGHVS, CDR2 FNYEAQ. CDR3 sequence (DNA): TGTGCCAGCAGGATCCCGGGACAGGATTTCTATAGCAATCAGCCCCAGCATTTT. It specifies CASRIPGQDFYSNQPQHF.

This clonotype was seen repeatedly, ten times or more. J is TRBJ2-3 and V is TRBV7-6; D is uncertain. Germline V gene data show CDR1 as SGHVS and CDR2 as FNYEAQ. Trimming removed 1 base from V and 1 base from J, with 12 bases in between. This CDR3 comprises 16 residues. This CDR3 reads CASSLGHMIGTDTQYF. The DNA of the CDR3 is TGTGCCAGCAGCTTAGGGCACATGATCGGCACAGATACGCAGTATTTT.

The chain joins TRBV7-2 to TRBJ1-5; a possible D gene is TRBD1 (6 bases). Germline V CDR1 and CDR2: SGHTA, FQGNSA. CDR3 length: 14 residues. Deletions cut 8 bases from V and 2 bases from J, with 13 bases between. The CDR3 sequence is CASGEQGGNQPQHF. CDR3 coding DNA: TGTGCCAGCGGGGAACAGGGTGGCAATCAGCCCCAGCATTTT.

The chain combines TRBV19 with TRBJ2-5; unclear D gene. The DNA matches TRBJ2-7 better at its end, which makes the J call doubtful. CDR3 length: 15 residues. Germline V gene data show CDR1 as LNHDA and CDR2 as SQIVND (reference sequence). CDR3 sequence (DNA): TGTGCCAGTCGAAATAGACGGACGGACCCCTACGAGCAGTACTTC. It specifies CASRNRRTDPYEQYF.

This chain uses TRBV5-6 with TRBJ2-3; no reliable D call. Germline V gives CDR1 SGHDT, CDR2 YYEEEE. Trimming stripped 0 bases from V and 3 bases from J, with 8 bases between. CDR3 length: 14 residues. CDR3 region: CASSLDGGTDTQYF. The CDR3 DNA reads TGTGCCAGCAGCTTGGACGGTGGTACAGATACGCAGTATTTT.

The V gene is TRBV6-1, the J gene TRBJ2-1, with a tentative D call TRBD2 (6 bases). This CDR3 has 14 amino acids. Trimming cost V 4 bases and J 10 bases, with 17 bases left between them. Germline lookup yields CDR1 MNHNS and CDR2 SASEGT. In nucleotides, the CDR3 is TGTGCCAGCAGTGGGCTTGGGGGGAGCTACGAGCAGTTCTTC. It codes for CASSGLGGSYEQFF.

V is TRBV2 and J is TRBJ2-3; 9 bases are a match to TRBD1. The CDR3 length is 15 residues. Trimming cost V 4 bases and J 7 bases; bases outside gene matches: 9. Germline V gives CDR1 SNHLY, CDR2 FYNNEI. In DNA form, the CDR3 reads TGTGCCAGCAGTGCCCTGGGACAGGGCGGAAATACGCAGTATTTT. This encodes CASSALGQGGNTQYF. Filled out from reference TRBV2 and TRBJ2-3, the complete variable domain reads EPEVTQTPSHQVTQMGQEVILRCVPISNHLYFYWYRQILGQKVEFLVSFYNNEISEKSEIFDDQFSVERPDGSNFTLKIRSTKLEDSAMYFCASSALGQGGNTQYFGPGTRLTVL.

This clonotype was found a few times. This chain connects TRBV12-3 or TRBV12-4 to TRBJ2-7, with TRBD1 matching over 10 bases. V was pared by 5 bases and J by 0 bases, with 4 bases of the junction left unmatched. This CDR3 is built from 15 residues. Here the CDR3 DNA reads TGTGCCAGCAGTGCCCGGGACAGGGGCTCCTACGAGCAGTACTTC. The encoded protein is CASSARDRGSYEQYF.

This clonotype came up a few times. The rearrangement uses TRBV28 and TRBJ2-1; tentatively, D is TRBD2 (5 bases). Germline V CDR1 and CDR2: MDHEN, SYDVKM. Trimming removed 5 bases from V and 9 bases from J, with 23 bases in between. The CDR3 runs to 16 residues. The CDR3 region is CASSAIRLAQMGEQFF. The CDR3 nucleotides read TGTGCCAGCAGTGCAATCAGGCTAGCCCAGATGGGTGAGCAGTTCTTC.

The chain uses TRBV20-1 and TRBJ2-3; D is tentatively TRBD1 or TRBD2 (5 bases each). Germline CDR1 reads DFQATT; CDR2 reads SNEGSKA (reference sequence). V was clipped by 6 bases and J by 6 bases, with 13 bases between them. The CDR3 sequence is 12 residues long. CDR3 amino acids: CSAGRDHDTQYF. The CDR3 DNA follows: TGCAGTGCGGGACGGGACCACGATACGCAGTATTTT.

The rearrangement joins TRBV2 to TRBJ2-5; D is ambiguous. V gave up 1 base and J gave up 2 bases, with 5 bases separating them. In germline, CDR1 is SNHLY, CDR2 FYNNEI. The CDR3 extends over 13 amino acids. The CDR3 loop reads CASSEDLQETQYF. The DNA for the CDR3 is TGTGCCAGCAGTGAAGACCTACAAGAGACCCAGTACTTC.

On this clonotype: Since no conserved phenylalanine or tryptophan closes the CDR3, a read error is the likely cause. The chain has TRBV7-2 and TRBJ2-6, with D possibly being TRBD1 or TRBD2 (5 bases each). The CDR3 contains 17 residues. Germline V gives CDR1 SGHTA, CDR2 FQGNSA. Between the trimmed V and J ends, which lost 1 base and 0 bases, there was a span of 10 bases. The CDR3 reads CASSLGPGSSGANVLTH. Written as DNA, the CDR3 is TGTGCCAGCAGCTTAGGGCCAGGGAGCTCTGGGGCCAACGTCCTGACTCAC.

This clonotype was observed once. This chain joins TRBV12-3 or TRBV12-4 and TRBJ2-3; D is unclear. Trimming pared 6 bases from V and 0 bases from J, leaving 19 bases between. This CDR3 region has 17 residues. The CDR3: CASSPPRRSSSTDTQYF. The CDR3 DNA is TGTGCCAGCAGCCCCCCCCGACGGAGTTCTAGCACAGATACGCAGTATTTT.

This chain joins TRBV10-3 and TRBJ2-3; TRBD1 agrees at 7 bases. The V gene's germline CDR1 is ENHRY and CDR2 SYGVKD. The length of the CDR3 is 17 residues. The ends lost 2 bases at V and 2 bases at J; junction bases unmatched: 10. The CDR3 nucleotides are TGTGCCATCAGTGAGAGCCGCCGGGACAGTAACACAGATACGCAGTATTTT. Translation gives CAISESRRDSNTDTQYF.

The rearrangement joins TRBV7-3 to TRBJ2-3; 8 nucleotides align to TRBD2. The CDR3 has 16 residues. Germline values: CDR1 SGHTA, CDR2 FQGTGA. The trim removed 5 bases at V and 5 bases at J, leaving 12 bases unmatched. The CDR3 bases are TGTGCCAGCAGCCTACTGGGCGGGAGGTGGGAAGATACGCAGTATTTT. Protein sequence: CASSLLGGRWEDTQYF.

The genes are TRBV20-1 and TRBJ2-5; 8 nucleotides agree with TRBD2. The J call could be wrong; TRBJ2-1 is a better fit for the DNA end. The CDR3 is 13 amino acids. CDR1 and CDR2 (germline): DFQATT, SNEGSKA (reference sequence). The CDR3 spells CSFVAGRNNEQFF. In nucleotides, the CDR3 is TGCAGTTTCGTAGCGGGACGGAACAATGAGCAGTTCTTC.

The CDR3 sequence is CSARDRVGVPYEQYF. CDR3 nucleotides: TGCAGTGCTAGGGACAGGGTTGGGGTCCCCTACGAGCAGTACTTC. The chain has TRBV20-1 and TRBJ2-7, with 8 nucleotides matching TRBD1. The CDR3 is made up of 15 amino acids. Germline CDR1 and CDR2: DFQATT and SNEGSKA (reference sequence). After removal of 3 bases from V and 2 bases from J, the junction contained 9 bases not matched to a gene.

This clonotype was counted only a few times. This CDR3 reads CASSRLWYEQYF. DNA of the CDR3: TGTGCCAGCAGCCGACTCTGGTACGAGCAGTACTTC. The V and J genes are TRBV12-3 or TRBV12-4 and TRBJ2-7, with D uncertain. Trimming left V 6 bases short and J 4 bases short, with 10 bases between. This CDR3 contains 12 residues.

The rearrangement uses TRBV24-1 and TRBJ1-1; D is possibly TRBD1 (5 bases). Between the trimmed V and J ends, which lost 3 bases and 4 bases, there was a span of 11 bases. The CDR3 runs 14 residues. The germline V gene encodes CDR1 KGHDR and CDR2 SFDVKD. The CDR3 spells CATSDPTGGTEAFF. The CDR3 DNA reads TGTGCCACCAGTGATCCCACAGGAGGCACTGAAGCTTTCTTT.